These T cell receptor beta chains were read from a single sample in a study of T cells in tumors after PD-1 blockade. The method was immunoSEQ multiplex PCR; TCRdb's version includes in-frame clones alone and lacks a portion of them. The sample carries just under 65,000 clones, around 72% recorded once. Sequences were derived from PBMCs, sampled after anti-PD-1 treatment. The source is a human donor with basal cell carcinoma. Both conserved end residues are part of each CDR3. Only some rows state a clone size, as once, few, many or a class for expanded clones.

j_call,v_call,clone_size,cdr3_aa
TRBJ1-1,TRBV6-5,.,CASRRTGEVTEAFF
TRBJ2-1,TRBV7-2,.,CASSLDVIFNEQFF
TRBJ1-1,TRBV29-1,.,CSPTRSGLEDTEAFF
TRBJ2-3,TRBV28,.,CASSRLFGGGAPDTQYF
TRBJ1-2,TRBV13,.,CASSISKGARYGYTF
TRBJ2-6,TRBV2,.,CASHGGISGANVLTF
TRBJ2-3,TRBV2,.,CASRLSGAGEYF
TRBJ2-1,TRBV10-3,.,CAISESMAGSSYNEQFF
TRBJ1-1,TRBV19,.,CASSLRGENTEAFF
TRBJ2-1,TRBV30,few,CASRGGLDNEQFF